This TCR beta chain was recovered during a study of OX40 agonist ivuxolimab in advanced cancers. Study information: Age averaged approximately 60 years (range roughly 20 to 90), and more than 80% were male. The study reported partial responses in three patients: one hepatocellular carcinoma, two cutaneous melanoma.

This table comes from immunoSEQ multiplex PCR, and its TCRdb copy is limited to in-frame clones, with some not included. The repertoire holds tens of thousands of clones, with 80% to 90% as singletons. Germline assignment: CDR1 KGHSH and CDR2 LQKENI. This CDR3 is 13 amino acids long. Study-level results: At 0.1 to 3.0 mg/kg and by week 6, CD4+ and CD8+ T cells in the blood had expanded clonally.

Remarks on this clone: The antigen remains undetermined. Relative to the germline gene, one junction end is altered; a read error may explain this.

This receptor was obtained from an adult with an advanced solid tumor such as melanoma, head and neck, liver or kidney cancer. The specimen was CD4+ or CD8+ T cells sorted from blood, collected in a trial of the OX40 agonist ivuxolimab. The chain employs TRBV18 and TRBJ1-2, with TRBD1 matching 8 bases. The CDR3 loop reads CAGSPGQGYGYTF. The CDR3 DNA reads as TGTGCCGGCTCACCCGGACAGGGATATGGCTACACCTTC.